This T cell receptor beta chain was found in a study of the immune and genomic landscape of osteosarcoma (TCRdb year 2020). Background on the whole study: The overall cohort was composed of about 50 pediatric and adult patients with high-grade osteosarcoma, and a median age at diagnosis of approximately 25 years (range 5-81) was recorded. The cohort was enriched for poor-risk disease, as unfavorable pathologic response to standard therapy was shown in about 73% of the cohort and more than 65% of the cohort were deceased. In the overall cohort, about 60% of patients were male, and around 80% had localized disease at diagnosis. To define immunogenic potential, the study profiled osteosarcoma specimens using whole genome, RNA and T-cell receptor sequencing along with immunohistochemistry and reverse phase protein arrays. The osteosarcoma immunogenomic landscape was characterized by integrating TCR sequencing results with transcriptome, protein array and immunostaining data. The goal of the study was to explain why immune checkpoint inhibitors have shown limited clinical activity in osteosarcoma. A few patients contributed two samples from the same tumor site. Overall study outcomes, separate from this receptor: Along with the frozen tumor specimens, matched blood was collected from just two patients. Five or six cases had a single hyperexpanded clone dominating the repertoire, and all had fewer than 100 T-cell clonotypes. Clonality benchmarks came from external normal skin and healthy peripheral blood data rather than matched normal tissue. Because osteosarcoma is rare and all possible samples were collected, sample size was not determined by any statistical method. Productive TCR clonality was found to be low overall, with an average of 0.09 and a maximum of 0.3, which suggested limited T-cell clonal expansion. Although TCR productive clonality was higher in the immune-hot C3 cluster than in the cold C1 cluster, TCR productive clonality was still low overall.

TCR beta chain CDR3 regions were immunosequenced with the ImmunoSEQ Assay (Adaptive Biotechnologies). As for how the authors treated the data: The ImmunoSEQ Analyzer platform was used to export TCRB rearrangements, read counts, read proportions and gene usage. T-cell clonality was calculated on productive rearrangements as 1 minus Pielou's evenness. In the clonal space homeostasis analysis, clonotypes were sorted into rare, small, medium, large or hyperexpanded (0.01 to 1 of the repertoire) bins. TCR productive clonality was compared across immune clusters C1, C2 and C3 using the Wilcoxon rank sum test. Drawn from immuneACCESS, this table holds only the in-frame rearrangements with V and J called that TCRdb kept. Clones are partly lost; checked studies trace under half to an unresolved V gene and leave the rest unexplained. V and J calls plus clone size are reproduced from that table; the DNA served to infer D and trimming. The table for this sample lists fewer than 1,500 clones; around three quarters of them were counted only once. The ten largest clones add up to more than 9% of the sample.

Specimens were post-treatment primary, local recurrence and metastasis tumors from poor-prognosis patients. This clone was detected only a few times. The clone's antigen remains unknown. Base qualities are not provided; no much larger clone lies one nucleotide away. The CDR3 covers 12 residues, taking in both the cysteine and the phenylalanine. The CDR3 DNA has 36 bases and is translated from base 1. Trimming costs V 3 bases and J 9 bases, and their ends lie 15 bases apart. The germline V gene (reference sequence) provides CDR1 GTSNPN and CDR2 SVGIG. The source is a man between 25 and 39 years old with osteosarcoma. The age is the age at diagnosis. Recombination joined TRBV30 with TRBJ2-7; no D gene call is confident. What was sequenced was primary tumor tissue from the femur. What the cell subset or site label conveys for this sample: resected primary osteosarcoma tumor. The CDR3 region has the sequence CAWRAGTLGQYF. The DNA reads as follows: TGTGCCTGGAGGGCAGGAACTTTGGGGCAGTACTTC.